This record concerns one T cell receptor (beta chain) sequence. Its antigen is not known. The data belong to a study of identifying expanded T cells in peripheral blood. Whole-study findings and limits: Over two and four weeks, about 15 and 19 clones changed, versus around 1.1 between replicates.

Sequencing used immunoSEQ multiplex PCR; TCRdb keeps in-frame clones, though not all of them. The sample lists 100,000 to 110,000 clones; 80% to 90% were seen once. The length of the CDR3 is 13 residues. CDR1 MNHNS and CDR2 SASEGT come from the germline V gene. With 1 base removed from V and 7 bases from J, the gap between germline ends came to 8 bases. The rearrangement uses TRBV6-1 and TRBJ1-5; D is unresolved. The TCR comes from a person between 18 and 69 years old in good health. The sequenced material came from blood. This CDR3 is CASSEVPSQPQHF. In DNA form, the CDR3 reads TGTGCCAGCAGTGAAGTGCCCTCCCAGCCCCAGCATTTT.